A selection of T cell receptor beta chains follows, all from one sample in a study of cytomegalovirus exposure and HLA in healthy donors. Libraries were prepared by immunoSEQ multiplex PCR; TCRdb keeps only in-frame clonotypes and omits some of them. The sample shows 150,000 to 200,000 clones, roughly four fifths of them seen only once. The sequencing input was PBMCs. These TCRs come from a middle-aged man in good health and CMV-seronegative. CDR3s include the opening cysteine and the closing phenylalanine or tryptophan. A D gene is named only where the DNA matches it firmly. Clone sizes are given selectively: once, few, many, or a class where the clone is expanded.

size	D	J	V	DNA	CDR3
once	.	TRBJ2-3	TRBV6-5	TGTGCCAGCAGTTACGGGGGGATAGCAGATACGCAGTATTTT	CASSYGGIADTQYF
.	TRBD2	TRBJ2-1	TRBV9	TGTGCCAGCAGCTCCTCTGGGCTAGCGGGACCCGCAAATGAGCAGTTCTTC	CASSSSGLAGPANEQFF
.	.	TRBJ2-1	TRBV27	TGTGCCACCCTGTGGGCAGGGTTTGTGTTCTTC	CATLWAGFVFF
few	.	TRBJ2-7	TRBV6-6	TGTGCCAGCAGTTACTCTTCCCCCGGCGAGCAGTACTTC	CASSYSSPGEQYF
.	TRBD1	TRBJ1-5	TRBV19	TGTGCCAGTAGTATAGTTGGACAGGGAAGGGGTCAGCCCCAGCATTTT	CASSIVGQGRGQPQHF
.	.	TRBJ1-1	TRBV7-3	TGTGCCAGCAGCTTAGACAGAACGAACACTGAAGCTTTCTTT	CASSLDRTNTEAFF
.	.	TRBJ1-3	TRBV30	TGCGCCTCTACGGCGGGTTCTGGAAACACCATATATTTT	CASTAGSGNTIYF
.	TRBD1	TRBJ1-1	TRBV27	TGTGCCACGCAAAGGGATCCCCGGACAGGGGACCCCCGCGACTTCATGAACACTGAAGCTTTCTTT	CATQRDPRTGDPRDFMNTEAFF
.	.	TRBJ1-2	TRBV7-8	TGTGCCAGCAGCTTAGAAAGGCTAGGAGGCTACACCTTC	CASSLERLGGYTF
.	TRBD1	TRBJ1-2	TRBV28	TGTGCCAGCAGTTTGGGGGACAGGGCCTATGGCTACACCTTC	CASSLGDRAYGYTF
.	.	TRBJ2-1	TRBV4-2	TGTGCCAGCAGCCAAAGTTGGCAGGAGGGGCTCAATGAGCAGTTCTTC	CASSQSWQEGLNEQFF
.	.	TRBJ2-1	TRBV7-7	TGTGCTAGCAGCCCGGTACCCGAGGGTGAGCAGTTCTTC	CASSPVPEGEQFF
.	TRBD1	TRBJ1-1	TRBV7-8	TGTGCCAGCAGCTTGCCGGACAGGGAAGCTTTCTTT	CASSLPDREAFF
.	.	TRBJ2-7	TRBV6-5	TGTGCCAGCAGTTCCACAGGGGGAGGGTACGAGCAGTACTTC	CASSSTGGGYEQYF
.	TRBD1	TRBJ2-7	TRBV28	TGTGCCAGCAGTTATCCACCGGGACAGGGAGTCTACGAGCAGTACTTC	CASSYPPGQGVYEQYF
.	TRBD1	TRBJ2-2	TRBV28	TGTGCCAGCGGAATGCCCAGGACAGGGTCCGGGGAGCTGTTTTTT	CASGMPRTGSGELFF
.	.	TRBJ1-4	TRBV2	TGTGCCAGCAGTGAACTCCAGAATGAAAAACTGTTTTTT	CASSELQNEKLFF
.	.	TRBJ1-5	TRBV6-1	TGTGCCAGCAGTGAAGTTGACAGTATTAAGCCCCAGCATTTT	CASSEVDSIKPQHF
.	.	TRBJ2-1	TRBV18	TGTGCCAGCTCACCACCGTCGCGGAACAATGAGCAGTTCTTC	CASSPPSRNNEQFF
few	TRBD2	TRBJ2-5	TRBV27	TGTGCCAGCAGCCCCCCGACTAGCGGTCAAGAGACCCAGTACTTC	CASSPPTSGQETQYF
.	.	TRBJ1-2	TRBV19	TGTGCCAGTAGCAGGGAGGTCGGCAACTATGGCTACACCTTC	CASSREVGNYGYTF
.	.	TRBJ2-1	TRBV7-3	TGTGCCAGCAGCTGGGGGGACGTAGGCAAGGCTGAGCAGTTCTTC	CASSWGDVGKAEQFF
.	.	TRBJ2-3	TRBV15	TGTGCCACCAGCAGAGATGGGGGGGCTACCACAGATACGCAGTATTTT	CATSRDGGATTDTQYF
.	TRBD1	TRBJ1-4	TRBV10-3	TGTGCCACGATGGGACAGGGGGCGCGGGAAAAACTGTTTTTT	CATMGQGAREKLFF
.	TRBD1	TRBJ2-2	TRBV27	TGTGCCAGCAGTTTGCGAGGATCGGGGACAGGGACAGTCAACACCGGGGAGCTGTTTTTT	CASSLRGSGTGTVNTGELFF
.	TRBD2	TRBJ2-2	TRBV18	TGTGCCAGCTCACCGCCTAACGGGAGGACGTCCGGGGAGCTGTTTTTT	CASSPPNGRTSGELFF
.	.	TRBJ1-2	TRBV2	TGTGCCAGCAGTGAACGTAGACAGAACTATGGCTACACCTTC	CASSERRQNYGYTF
.	TRBD1	TRBJ1-4	TRBV6-5	TGTGCCAGCAGTTACTTACAGGGGAGGCAAGAAAAACTGTTTTTT	CASSYLQGRQEKLFF
.	.	TRBJ1-1	TRBV19	TGTGCCAGTAGTTCCCGGGACGGGGGGAGCACTGAAGCTTTCTTT	CASSSRDGGSTEAFF
.	.	TRBJ2-1	TRBV30	TGTGCCTGGAGCGCCTGGGAGTCCACCCGCCCCCTCGGTGAGCAGTTCTTC	CAWSAWESTRPLGEQFF
.	TRBD1	TRBJ1-2	TRBV7-2	TGTGCCAGCAGCCAAGGGACAGGGGGCGGATCTGGCTATGGCTACACCTTC	CASSQGTGGGSGYGYTF
.	.	TRBJ1-5	TRBV19	TGTGCCAGTAGTCACCGACAAGAGCAGCCCCAGCATTTT	CASSHRQEQPQHF